This T cell receptor beta chain was captured in a study of T cells after yellow fever vaccination. At the level of the study: Each low-cell-number fraction was prepared by means of SMART-Seq v4 Ultra Low Input.

Template-switching 5'RACE yielded the TCR cDNA; a universal primer site and UMIs were added in the process. TCRdb analysed the 5' RACE reads with MiXCR anew, one entry per CDR3 protein. The repertoire holds hundreds of thousands of distinct CDR3 sequences, with around 10% as singletons. The CDR3 loop spans 15 amino acids. The germline CDR1 and CDR2 sequences are SGHRS and YFSETQ. J was trimmed by 2 bases and V by 4 bases; bases with no gene match: 6. In this sample, this clonotype turned up a few times. The antigen is unknown. General study findings and limits: Clones that expanded after primary vaccination mostly reappeared after the booster (96% CD4, around 87% CD8). Across the CD4 and CD8 compartments, a small share of clonotypes was present in both.

The source is a man between 18 and 35 years old who received the YFV17D yellow fever vaccine. The sequencing used PBMCs, collected on the day of the first yellow fever vaccination. The V call is TRBV5-1, the J call TRBJ2-3, with 8 nucleotides matching TRBD2. For the CDR3, the DNA is TGCGCCAGCAGCGGCGGCGGGGGGAACACAGATACGCAGTATTTT. Translating gives CASSGGGGNTDTQYF.